This TCR beta chain was captured in a study of PD-L1 blockade in urothelial cancer. TCRdb's table, derived via immunoSEQ multiplex PCR, lists solely in-frame clones and lacks some. The table has 38,000 or so clones, approximately 82% seen once. Locally advanced or metastatic urothelial carcinoma was present in patients. Germline CDR1 is SGHVS and CDR2 is FQNEAQ. V was shortened by 5 bases and J by 4 bases, with 15 bases between the two germline ends. The CDR3 consists of 14 residues. The TCR comes from a man aged 55 to 70 with urothelial cancer. The chain couples TRBV7-8 to TRBJ2-7, with D possibly TRBD2 on 6 matching bases. The sequencing used PBMCs, collected around atezolizumab (anti-PD-L1) treatment. CDR3 nucleotides: TGTGCCAGCAGCCCCGGGGGTAGCGGTTACGAGCAGTACTTC. Translation: CASSPGGSGYEQYF.